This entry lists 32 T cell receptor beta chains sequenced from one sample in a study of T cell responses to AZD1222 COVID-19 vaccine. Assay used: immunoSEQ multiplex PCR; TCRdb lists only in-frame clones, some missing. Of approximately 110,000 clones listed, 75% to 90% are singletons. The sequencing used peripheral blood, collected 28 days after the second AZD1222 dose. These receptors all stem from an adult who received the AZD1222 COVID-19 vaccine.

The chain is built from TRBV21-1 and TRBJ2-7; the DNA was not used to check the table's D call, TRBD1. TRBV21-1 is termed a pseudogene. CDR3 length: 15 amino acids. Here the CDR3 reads CASSLPGRGRYEQYF. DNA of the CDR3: TGTGCCAGCAGTCTCCCGGGCAGGGGGCGGTACGAGCAGTACTTC.

The DNA of the CDR3 is TGTGCCAGCAGCTTGGCCGGAGATCCGAGGGTCGAGCAGTACTTC. Translating gives CASSLAGDPRVEQYF. This chain uses TRBV5-6 with TRBJ2-7; tentatively, D is TRBD2 (5 bases). CDR1 and CDR2 from the germline V gene are SGHDT and YYEEEE. This CDR3 contains 15 residues. V was pared by 0 bases and J by 6 bases, with 16 bases between.

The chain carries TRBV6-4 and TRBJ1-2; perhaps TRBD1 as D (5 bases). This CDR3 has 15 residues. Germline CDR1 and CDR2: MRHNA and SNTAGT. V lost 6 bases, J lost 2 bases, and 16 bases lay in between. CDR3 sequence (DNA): TGTGCCAGCAGAGCCAAGTCGGAGGGGAACTATGGCTACACCTTC. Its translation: CASRAKSEGNYGYTF.

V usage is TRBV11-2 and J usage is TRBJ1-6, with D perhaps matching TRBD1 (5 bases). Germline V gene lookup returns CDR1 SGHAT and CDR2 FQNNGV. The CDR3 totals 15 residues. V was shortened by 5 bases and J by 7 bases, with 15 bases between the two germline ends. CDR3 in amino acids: CASSPQTGDNSPLHF. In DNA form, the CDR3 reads TGTGCCAGCAGCCCCCAGACGGGGGACAATTCACCCCTCCACTTT.

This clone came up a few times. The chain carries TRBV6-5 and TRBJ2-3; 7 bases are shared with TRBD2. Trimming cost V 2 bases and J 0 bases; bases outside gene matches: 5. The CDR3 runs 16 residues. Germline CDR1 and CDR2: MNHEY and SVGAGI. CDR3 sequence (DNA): TGTGCCAGCAGTTACGGAGCGGGGCTGAGCACAGATACGCAGTATTTT. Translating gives CASSYGAGLSTDTQYF.

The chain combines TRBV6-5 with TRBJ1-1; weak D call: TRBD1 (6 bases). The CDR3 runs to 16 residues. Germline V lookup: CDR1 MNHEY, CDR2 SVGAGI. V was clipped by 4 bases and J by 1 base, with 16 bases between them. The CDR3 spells CASSLLFGTTNTEAFF. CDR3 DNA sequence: TGTGCCAGCAGTTTACTCTTCGGGACAACGAACACTGAAGCTTTCTTT.

CDR3 in DNA: TGTGCCAGCAGCTTAGACGGGGGGTACTCCTACAATGAGCAGTTCTTC. As protein: CASSLDGGYSYNEQFF. V usage is TRBV7-6 and J usage is TRBJ2-1, with TRBD2 matching over 7 bases. Germline V gene data show CDR1 as SGHVS and CDR2 as FNYEAQ. The CDR3 has 16 amino acids. The V segment lost 1 base and the J segment 0 bases; nucleotides outside the gene matches: 3.

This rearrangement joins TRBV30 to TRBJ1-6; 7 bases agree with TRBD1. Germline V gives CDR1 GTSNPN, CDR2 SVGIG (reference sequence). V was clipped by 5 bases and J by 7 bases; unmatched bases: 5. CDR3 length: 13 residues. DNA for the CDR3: TGTGCCTGGGATCGACAGGGAAATTCACCCCTCCACTTT. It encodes CAWDRQGNSPLHF.

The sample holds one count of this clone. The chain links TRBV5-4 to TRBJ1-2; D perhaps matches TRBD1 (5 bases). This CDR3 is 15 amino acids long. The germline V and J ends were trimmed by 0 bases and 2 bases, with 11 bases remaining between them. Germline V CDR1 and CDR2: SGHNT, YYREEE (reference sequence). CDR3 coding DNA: TGTGCCAGCAGCTTGGGACAGATGACAAACTATGGCTACACCTTC. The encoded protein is CASSLGQMTNYGYTF.

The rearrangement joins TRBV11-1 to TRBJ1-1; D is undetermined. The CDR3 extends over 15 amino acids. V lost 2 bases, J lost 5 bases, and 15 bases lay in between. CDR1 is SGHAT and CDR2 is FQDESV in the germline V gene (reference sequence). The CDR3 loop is CASSLSGSRNTEAFF. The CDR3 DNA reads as TGTGCCAGCAGCTTATCCGGGTCGAGAAATACTGAAGCTTTCTTT. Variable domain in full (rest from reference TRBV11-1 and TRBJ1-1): EAEVAQSPRYKITEKSQAVAFWCDPISGHATLYWYRQILGQGPELLVQFQDESVVDDSQLPKDRFSAERLKGVDSTLKIQPAELGDSAMYLCASSLSGSRNTEAFFGQGTRLTVV.

The CDR3 coding sequence is TGTGCCACCTACGGGACTAGCGGGGAAGTAGGTACAGATACGCAGTATTTT. This codes for CATYGTSGEVGTDTQYF. This rearrangement joins TRBV24-1 to TRBJ2-3, with 13 bases aligning to TRBD2. Germline CDR1 and CDR2: KGHDR and SFDVKD. The CDR3 is made up of 17 amino acids. V lost 9 bases to trimming and J lost 3 bases; unmatched junction nucleotides: 11.

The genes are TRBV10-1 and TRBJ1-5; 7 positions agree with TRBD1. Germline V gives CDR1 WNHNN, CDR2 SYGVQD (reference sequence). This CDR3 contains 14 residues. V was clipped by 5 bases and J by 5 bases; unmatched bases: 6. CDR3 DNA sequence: TGCGCCAGCAGTACGACAGGGACTGATCAGCCCCAGCATTTT. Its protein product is CASSTTGTDQPQHF.

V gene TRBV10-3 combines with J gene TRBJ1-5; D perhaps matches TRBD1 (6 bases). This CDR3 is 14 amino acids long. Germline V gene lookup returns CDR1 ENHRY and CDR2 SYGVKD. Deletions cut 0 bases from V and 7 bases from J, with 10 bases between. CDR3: CAISESGGGQPQHF. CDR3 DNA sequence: TGTGCCATCAGTGAGTCTGGGGGCGGGCAGCCCCAGCATTTT.

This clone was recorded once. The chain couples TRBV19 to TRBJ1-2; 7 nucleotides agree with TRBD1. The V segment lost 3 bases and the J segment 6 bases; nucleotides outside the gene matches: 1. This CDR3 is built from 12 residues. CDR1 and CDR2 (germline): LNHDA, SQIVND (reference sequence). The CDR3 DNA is TGTGCCAGTAGTATTGGACAGGATGGCTACACCTTC. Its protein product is CASSIGQDGYTF.

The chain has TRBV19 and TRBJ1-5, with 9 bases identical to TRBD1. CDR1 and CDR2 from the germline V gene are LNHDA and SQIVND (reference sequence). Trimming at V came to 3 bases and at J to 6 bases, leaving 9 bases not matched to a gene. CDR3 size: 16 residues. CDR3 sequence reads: CASSMGATGGRQPQHF. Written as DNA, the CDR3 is TGTGCCAGTAGTATGGGGGCGACAGGGGGTCGTCAGCCCCAGCATTTT.

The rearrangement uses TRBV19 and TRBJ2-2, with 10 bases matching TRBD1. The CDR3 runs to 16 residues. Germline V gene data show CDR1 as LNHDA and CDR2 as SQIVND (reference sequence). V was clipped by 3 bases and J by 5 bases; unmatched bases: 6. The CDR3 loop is CASSISVGQGTGELFF. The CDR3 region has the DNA TGTGCCAGTAGTATTAGCGTGGGACAGGGGACCGGGGAGCTGTTTTTT.

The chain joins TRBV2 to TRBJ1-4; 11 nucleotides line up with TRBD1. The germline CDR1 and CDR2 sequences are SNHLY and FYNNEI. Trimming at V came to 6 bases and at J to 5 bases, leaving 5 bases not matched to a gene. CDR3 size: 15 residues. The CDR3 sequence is CASSPWTGGNEKLFF. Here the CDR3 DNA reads TGTGCCAGCAGCCCATGGACAGGGGGCAATGAAAAACTGTTTTTT.

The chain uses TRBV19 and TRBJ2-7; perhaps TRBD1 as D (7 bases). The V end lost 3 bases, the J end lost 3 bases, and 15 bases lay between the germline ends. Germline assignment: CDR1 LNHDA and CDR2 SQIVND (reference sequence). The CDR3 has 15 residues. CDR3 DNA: TGTGCCAGTAGTATCCAGGGGGGTCCCCTCTACGAGCAGTACTTC. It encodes CASSIQGGPLYEQYF.

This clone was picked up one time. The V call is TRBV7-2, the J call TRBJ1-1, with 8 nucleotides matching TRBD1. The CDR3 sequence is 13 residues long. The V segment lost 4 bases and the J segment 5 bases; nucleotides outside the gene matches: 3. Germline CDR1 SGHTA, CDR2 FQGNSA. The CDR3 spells CASSSGQGTEAFF. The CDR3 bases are TGTGCCAGCAGCTCTGGACAGGGAACTGAAGCTTTCTTT.

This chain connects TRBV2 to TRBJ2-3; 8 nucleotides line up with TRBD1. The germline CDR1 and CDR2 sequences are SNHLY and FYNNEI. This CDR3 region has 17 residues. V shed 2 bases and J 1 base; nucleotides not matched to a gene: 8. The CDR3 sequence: CASSELRQGLGTDTQYF. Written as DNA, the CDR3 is TGTGCCAGCAGTGAACTCCGACAGGGGTTGGGCACAGATACGCAGTATTTT.

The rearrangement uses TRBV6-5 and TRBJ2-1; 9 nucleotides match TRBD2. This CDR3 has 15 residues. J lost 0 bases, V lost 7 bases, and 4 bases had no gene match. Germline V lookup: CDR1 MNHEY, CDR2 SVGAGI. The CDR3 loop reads CASIIAGVSYNEQFF. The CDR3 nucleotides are TGTGCCAGCATCATAGCGGGGGTCTCCTACAATGAGCAGTTCTTC.

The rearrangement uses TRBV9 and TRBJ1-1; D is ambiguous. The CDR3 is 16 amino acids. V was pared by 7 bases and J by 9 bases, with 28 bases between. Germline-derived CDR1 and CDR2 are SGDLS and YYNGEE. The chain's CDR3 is CASEEGRERKPSQAFF. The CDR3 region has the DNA TGTGCCAGCGAAGAAGGGCGGGAACGCAAACCTTCGCAAGCTTTCTTT.

CDR3 region: CASSLGSVSGNTIYF. CDR3 coding DNA: TGCGCCAGCAGCTTGGGATCAGTCTCTGGAAACACCATATATTTT. The chain employs TRBV5-1 and TRBJ1-3; no firm D call. V was shortened by 0 bases and J by 0 bases, with 7 bases between the two germline ends. The CDR3 has 15 amino acids. The germline CDR1 and CDR2 sequences are SGHRS and YFSETQ.

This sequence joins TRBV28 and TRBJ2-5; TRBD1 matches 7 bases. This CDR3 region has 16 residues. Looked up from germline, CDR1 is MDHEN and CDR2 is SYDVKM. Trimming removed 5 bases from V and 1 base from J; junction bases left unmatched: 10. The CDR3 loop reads CASSPRQGIGQETQYF. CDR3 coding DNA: TGTGCCAGCAGTCCCCGACAGGGAATAGGCCAAGAGACCCAGTACTTC.

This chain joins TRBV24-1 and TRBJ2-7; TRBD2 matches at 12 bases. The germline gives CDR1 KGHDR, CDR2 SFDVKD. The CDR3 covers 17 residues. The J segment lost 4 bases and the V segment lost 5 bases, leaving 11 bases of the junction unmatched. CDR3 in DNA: TGTGCCACCAGTGGGGTCTCACGGACTAGCGGGGATTACGAGCAGTACTTC. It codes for CATSGVSRTSGDYEQYF.

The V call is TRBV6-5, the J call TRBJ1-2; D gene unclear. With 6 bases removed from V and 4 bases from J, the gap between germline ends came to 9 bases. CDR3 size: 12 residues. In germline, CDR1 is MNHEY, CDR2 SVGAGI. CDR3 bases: TGTGCCAGCAGCCGTCGGGCCTATGGCTACACCTTC. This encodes CASSRRAYGYTF.

CDR3 protein: CSVAQIGGRVGTEAFF. The CDR3 DNA follows: TGCAGCGTTGCCCAAATCGGGGGGAGGGTAGGCACTGAAGCTTTCTTT. This chain links TRBV29-1 with TRBJ1-1, with D perhaps TRBD1 (5 bases). This CDR3 is built from 16 residues. The germline gives CDR1 SQVTM, CDR2 ANQGSEA. Trimming shortened V by 4 bases and J by 4 bases, and 22 bases separated the two germline ends.

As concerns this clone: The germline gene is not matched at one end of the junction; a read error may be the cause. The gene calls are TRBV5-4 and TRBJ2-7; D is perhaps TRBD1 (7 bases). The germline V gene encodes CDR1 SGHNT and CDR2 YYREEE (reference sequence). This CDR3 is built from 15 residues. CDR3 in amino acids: CASSLGGTASFEQYF. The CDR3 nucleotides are TGTGCCAGCAGCTTGGGCGGGACAGCATCCTTCGAGCAGTACTTC.

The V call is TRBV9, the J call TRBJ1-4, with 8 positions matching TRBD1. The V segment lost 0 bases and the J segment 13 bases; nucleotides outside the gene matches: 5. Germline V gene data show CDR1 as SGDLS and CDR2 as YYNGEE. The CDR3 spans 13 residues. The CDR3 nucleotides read TGTGCCAGCAGCGTAGAACAGGGGGGAGCACTGTTTTTT. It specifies CASSVEQGGALFF.

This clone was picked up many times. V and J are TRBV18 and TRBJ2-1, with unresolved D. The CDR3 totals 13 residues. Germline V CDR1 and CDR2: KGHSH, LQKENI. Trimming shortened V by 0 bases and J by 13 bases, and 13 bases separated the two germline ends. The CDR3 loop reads CASSPPGPEIQFF. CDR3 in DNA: TGTGCCAGCTCACCACCCGGACCCGAAATTCAGTTCTTC.

The CDR3 region has the DNA TGCGCCAGCAGCTTGGGGTCCAGGAATAATTCACCCCTCCACTTT. Residues: CASSLGSRNNSPLHF. The V call is TRBV5-1, the J call TRBJ1-6; no reliable D call. Trimming took off 0 bases at V and 5 bases at J, with 9 bases between the two ends. Germline V gene data show CDR1 as SGHRS and CDR2 as YFSETQ. The CDR3 is made up of 15 amino acids.

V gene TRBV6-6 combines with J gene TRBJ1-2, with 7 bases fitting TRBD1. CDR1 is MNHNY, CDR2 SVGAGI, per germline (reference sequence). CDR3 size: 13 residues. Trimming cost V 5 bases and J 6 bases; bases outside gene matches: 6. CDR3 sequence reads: CASSITGENGYTF. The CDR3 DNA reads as TGTGCCAGCAGTATTACAGGGGAAAATGGCTACACCTTC.